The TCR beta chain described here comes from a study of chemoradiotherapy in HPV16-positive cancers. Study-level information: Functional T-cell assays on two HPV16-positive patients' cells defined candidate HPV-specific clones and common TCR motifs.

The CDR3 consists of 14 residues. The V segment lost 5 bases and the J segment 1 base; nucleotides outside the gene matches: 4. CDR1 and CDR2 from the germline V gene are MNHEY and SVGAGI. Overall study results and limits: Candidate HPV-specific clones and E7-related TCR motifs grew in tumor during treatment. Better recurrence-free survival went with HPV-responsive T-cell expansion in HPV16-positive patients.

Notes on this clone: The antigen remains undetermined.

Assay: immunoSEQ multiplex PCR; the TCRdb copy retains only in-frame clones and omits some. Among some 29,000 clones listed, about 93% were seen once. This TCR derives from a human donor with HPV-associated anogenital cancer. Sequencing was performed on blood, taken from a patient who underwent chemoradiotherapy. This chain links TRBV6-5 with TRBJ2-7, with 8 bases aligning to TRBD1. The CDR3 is CASSADRGSYEQYF. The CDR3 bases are TGTGCCAGCAGTGCCGACAGGGGTTCCTACGAGCAGTACTTC.